This T cell receptor (beta chain) was found in a study of regulatory T cells in long-lasting Graves disease. Study-wide results and limits: Persistent cases favored TRBV28, TRBJ1-2 and TRBJ2-5.

This CDR3 comprises 16 residues. The V end was cut by 0 bases, the J end by 1 base, with 12 bases between. Germline CDR1 is MGHRA and CDR2 is YSYEKL. Time point here: persistent/refractory GD, antithyroid drugs over 5 years with positive TRAb. From RNA extracted from PBMCs, the TCR library was made. The authors built TCR beta libraries using iRepertoire HTBI primers and Arm-PCR of CDR3 regions. In the source study's methods: Identified segments across samples numbered 60 or so TRBV and roughly 15 TRBJ. MiXCR, run by TCRdb on the multiplex PCR reads, gives a single entry per CDR3 protein. These V and J calls originate from TCRdb's pipeline instead of the authors' own analysis. There are about 430,000 distinct CDR3 sequences in the sample; 21% occur only once, and more than 13% lies in the top ten. As concerns this clonotype: Its antigen remains unidentified.

The receptor's source is a female donor with Graves disease. Source: peripheral blood mononuclear cells (PBMCs), taken when the disease was refractory, from a patient treated with antithyroid drugs. This chain uses TRBV4-1 with TRBJ1-2; the D gene is possibly TRBD1 (6 bases). The DNA of the CDR3 is TGCGCCAGCAGCCAAGAAACAGGGCCATTTAACTATGGCTACACCTTC. Amino acids: CASSQETGPFNYGYTF.